This entry lists 13 T cell receptor beta chains sequenced from one sample in a study of T cells in Graves' hyperthyroidism and ophthalmopathy. RNA transcripts were the template for amplifying TCR beta CDR3 regions. TCR CDR3 underwent first-round RT-PCR with the HTBI primer set. One entry per CDR3 protein, called by TCRdb with MiXCR from the multiplex PCR reads. This table holds roughly 720,000 distinct CDR3 sequences, approximately 15% found once. Sequencing used blood. These receptor sequences come from a man aged 50 to 59 with Graves' hyperthyroidism.

This clonotype was seen a few times. V is TRBV4-3 and J is TRBJ2-5; 9 positions match TRBD1. This CDR3 is 14 amino acids long. Germline lookup yields CDR1 LGHNA and CDR2 YSLEER. V lost 3 bases to trimming and J lost 4 bases; unmatched junction nucleotides: 3. In DNA form, the CDR3 reads TGCGCCAGCAGCCATATGACAGGGGGAGAGACCCAGTACTTC. It translates to CASSHMTGGETQYF.

V and J are TRBV10-1 and TRBJ2-3; 8 nucleotides align to TRBD1. V lost 5 bases and J lost 2; bases outside the gene matches: 9. The CDR3 loop spans 16 amino acids. The germline gives CDR1 WNHNN, CDR2 SYGVQD (reference sequence). Here the CDR3 reads CASSKWTGTDTDTQYF. The CDR3 DNA follows: TGCGCCAGCAGTAAGTGGACAGGGACTGACACAGATACGCAGTATTTT.

The CDR3 loop reads CASSPRGPSQLPSSYNEQFF. The DNA for the CDR3 is TGTGCCAGCTCACCACGTGGTCCTAGCCAGCTTCCGAGCTCCTACAATGAGCAGTTCTTC. The chain is built from TRBV18 and TRBJ2-1, with D possibly TRBD2 on 5 matching bases. This CDR3 comprises 20 residues. Deletions cut 1 base from V and 0 bases from J, with 22 bases between. Germline CDR1 KGHSH, CDR2 LQKENI.

The chain recombines TRBV13 with TRBJ2-1, with TRBD2 matching 7 bases. With 4 bases clipped from V and 7 bases from J, the junction kept 7 bases outside the gene matches. The CDR3 contains 14 residues. CDR1 and CDR2 (germline): PRHDT, FYEKMQ (reference sequence). DNA for the CDR3: TGTGCCAGCAGCTCCAAGCCGGGAGGTAATGAGCAGTTCTTC. Encoded protein: CASSSKPGGNEQFF.

In this sample, this clonotype turned up many times. CDR3 sequence (DNA): TGTGCCAGCAGCTTAGGGGGGCGGCATCAGCCCCAGCATTTT. Its protein is CASSLGGRHQPQHF. The rearrangement joins TRBV7-8 to TRBJ1-5; the D gene is possibly TRBD1 (6 bases). CDR1 is SGHVS and CDR2 is FQNEAQ in the germline V gene. V was pared by 1 base and J by 5 bases, with 9 bases between. The CDR3 covers 14 residues.

This clonotype has only a few counts. The V and J genes are TRBV7-9 and TRBJ2-3; no reliable D call. The CDR3 contains 13 residues. Per germline, CDR1 SEHNR and CDR2 FQNEAQ (reference sequence). V was shortened by 4 bases and J by 1 base, with 6 bases between the two germline ends. The CDR3 nucleotides read TGTGCCAGCAGCTCATCAGGCACAGATACGCAGTATTTT. Its translation is CASSSSGTDTQYF.

This clonotype was counted between two and nine times. DNA for the CDR3: TGTGCCATCAGTGAACCCCTCGGAGGAAACACTGAAGCTTTCTTT. The encoded protein is CAISEPLGGNTEAFF. The rearrangement joins TRBV10-3 to TRBJ1-1; D is uncertain. CDR1 and CDR2 (germline): ENHRY, SYGVKD. Trimming took off 3 bases at V and 2 bases at J, with 13 bases between the two ends. The CDR3 is 15 amino acids.

Only one count was recorded for this clonotype. V usage is TRBV6-2 or TRBV6-3 and J usage is TRBJ2-7; TRBD1 agrees at 9 bases. Trimming took 1 base from V and 3 from J; bases not matched to a gene: 4. CDR3 size: 15 residues. Germline V lookup: CDR1 MNHEY, CDR2 SVGEGT. CDR3 coding DNA: TGTGCCAGCAGTTACTGGCGGGACAGGGACTACGAGCAGTACTTC. It specifies CASSYWRDRDYEQYF.

This clonotype was picked up a small number of times. One end of the junction varies from germline; a read error may be responsible. This chain links TRBV29-1 with TRBJ1-2; D is unresolved. Germline CDR1 is SQVTM and CDR2 is ANQGSEA. The CDR3 contains 12 residues. CDR3 protein: CSVEVTREGYTF. CDR3 sequence (DNA): TGCAGCGTCGAAGTGACTCGAGAGGGCTACACCTTC.

In this sample, this clonotype turned up a few times. The rearrangement links TRBV5-5 to TRBJ2-7, with D uncertain. Deletions cut 2 bases from V and 3 bases from J, with 12 bases between. This CDR3 is built from 14 residues. Germline V gene lookup returns CDR1 SGHKS and CDR2 YYEKEE (reference sequence). The CDR3 sequence: CASSFTLSLYEQYF. The CDR3 DNA sequence: TGTGCCAGCAGCTTTACACTCAGCCTCTACGAGCAGTACTTC. Full variable domain (outside the CDR3, taken from reference TRBV5-5 and TRBJ2-7): DAGVTQSPTHLIKTRGQQVTLRCSPISGHKSVSWYQQVLGQGPQFIFQYYEKEERGRGNFPDRFSARQFPNYSSELNVNALLLGDSALYLCASSFTLSLYEQYFGPGTRLTVT.

This clonotype was counted a few times. The chain has TRBV24-1 and TRBJ2-1, with D perhaps matching TRBD1 (5 bases). Per the germline V gene, CDR1 is KGHDR and CDR2 is SFDVKD. There are 14 residues in the CDR3. V lost 4 bases to trimming and J lost 9 bases, with 15 bases between them. This CDR3 reads CATSDPYQGSEQFF. CDR3 sequence (DNA): TGTGCCACCAGTGACCCCTACCAGGGTAGTGAGCAGTTCTTC.

This chain connects TRBV6-6 to TRBJ2-5; 7 nucleotides align to TRBD2. J lost 5 bases, V lost 0 bases, and 3 bases had no gene match. The CDR3 is 14 amino acids. CDR1 MNHNY and CDR2 SVGAGI come from the germline V gene (reference sequence). The CDR3 DNA is TGTGCCAGCAGTTACTCCAGACTAGCCGAGACCCAGTACTTC. Its protein is CASSYSRLAETQYF.

This clonotype came up many times. The chain employs TRBV6-1 and TRBJ1-1; the D is unclear. Germline assignment: CDR1 MNHNS and CDR2 SASEGT. Trimming took off 5 bases at V and 1 base at J, with 8 bases between the two ends. The CDR3 loop spans 13 amino acids. CDR3 nucleotides: TGTGCCAGCAGTAAACTAAGGAACACTGAAGCTTTCTTT. This gives the protein CASSKLRNTEAFF.